These 9 T cell receptor beta chains were sequenced from one sample in a study of T cells in Graves' hyperthyroidism and ophthalmopathy. Amplification of TCR beta CDR3 regions was performed using RNA transcripts as template. An initial round of RT-PCR targeting the TCR CDR3 relied on the HTBI primer set. One entry per CDR3 protein, called by TCRdb with MiXCR from the multiplex PCR reads. In the table there are approximately 360,000 distinct CDR3 sequences, about a sixth of which are singletons. The sequenced material came from blood. The origin of the receptors is a woman in her late teens or twenties with Graves' hyperthyroidism that later progressed to Graves' ophthalmopathy.

This clonotype occurred many times. The chain employs TRBV3-1 and TRBJ1-3; TRBD1 aligns across 8 bases. The trim removed 5 bases at V and 3 bases at J, leaving 3 bases unmatched. The CDR3 sequence is 14 residues long. Germline V gene sequence: CDR1 LGHDT, CDR2 YNNKEL (reference sequence). The CDR3 DNA is TGTGCCAGCAGCGTAGGACAGGGTGGAAACACCATATATTTT. As protein: CASSVGQGGNTIYF.

The chain uses TRBV25-1 and TRBJ1-1; 7 bases fit TRBD1. Trimming removed 2 bases from V and 6 bases from J; junction bases left unmatched: 3. The CDR3 consists of 13 residues. The germline V gene encodes CDR1 MGHDK and CDR2 SYGVNS. The CDR3 reads CASSEIRGSEAFF. In nucleotides, the CDR3 is TGTGCCAGCAGTGAAATCAGGGGGTCTGAAGCTTTCTTT.

The chain couples TRBV5-1 to TRBJ2-3; 9 bases are a match to TRBD2. The CDR3 spans 17 residues. V shed 4 bases and J 1 base; nucleotides not matched to a gene: 10. Germline CDR1 and CDR2: SGHRS and YFSETQ. CDR3 amino acids: CASSQEQWTSGTDTQYF. The CDR3 DNA reads as TGCGCCAGCAGCCAAGAGCAGTGGACTAGCGGCACAGATACGCAGTATTTT. The full variable domain, in which reference TRBV5-1 and TRBJ2-3 provide the parts outside the CDR3, is KAGVTQTPRYLIKTRGQQVTLSCSPISGHRSVSWYQQTPGQGLQFLFEYFSETQRNKGNFPGRFSGRQFSNSRSEMNVSTLELGDSALYLCASSQEQWTSGTDTQYFGPGTRLTVL.

This clonotype was counted at least ten times. The chain employs TRBV28 and TRBJ1-1, with 8 bases aligning to TRBD1. Germline loops: CDR1 MDHEN, CDR2 SYDVKM. The trim removed 5 bases at V and 11 bases at J, leaving 10 bases unmatched. CDR3 length: 13 residues. In DNA form, the CDR3 reads TGTGCCAGCAGTACCTCCCACAGGGGGGGTGCTTTCTTT. This encodes CASSTSHRGGAFF. The whole variable domain, remainder taken from reference TRBV28 and TRBJ1-1, is DVKVTQSSRYLVKRTGEKVFLECVQDMDHENMFWYRQDPGLGLRLIYFSYDVKMKEKGDIPEGYSVSREKKERFSLILESASTNQTSMYLCASSTSHRGGAFFGQGTRLTVV.

The chain is built from TRBV7-2 and TRBJ2-3, with D perhaps assigned TRBD1 or TRBD2 (6 bases each). CDR3 length equals 14 residues. Germline CDR1 is SGHTA and CDR2 is FQGNSA. V lost 10 bases to trimming and J lost 3 bases, with 17 bases between them. The CDR3 protein is CANSDRGGTDTQYF. As DNA, the CDR3 is TGTGCCAACAGTGACAGAGGGGGGACAGATACGCAGTATTTT.

The rearrangement links TRBV2 to TRBJ1-1, with TRBD1 identical over 9 bases. Trimming at V came to 6 bases and at J to 3 bases, leaving 20 bases not matched to a gene. This CDR3 is built from 19 residues. Germline loops: CDR1 SNHLY, CDR2 FYNNEI. CDR3: CASRGQGGAFVGRYTEAFF. The CDR3 DNA reads as TGTGCCAGCAGGGGACAGGGAGGCGCATTCGTAGGAAGGTACACTGAAGCTTTCTTT.

This clonotype came up a few times. The J gene is TRBJ2-1, the V gene TRBV12-3 or TRBV12-4; D may be TRBD2 (7 bases). The V end lost 4 bases, the J end lost 4 bases, and 20 bases lay between the germline ends. The CDR3 sequence is 17 residues long. The CDR3 nucleotides are TGTGCCAGCAGTTGGGTCGGGGGCGGGAGAGGTTACAATGAGCAGTTCTTC. This sequence encodes CASSWVGGGRGYNEQFF.

V and J are TRBV5-1 and TRBJ2-7; 9 nucleotides line up with TRBD2. Germline trimming cut 4 bases from V and 2 bases from J; bases unmatched to any gene: 4. Germline CDR1 is SGHRS and CDR2 is YFSETQ. CDR3 length: 14 amino acids. CDR3 loop: CASSRTSDPYEQYF. In DNA form, the CDR3 reads TGCGCCAGCAGCAGGACTAGCGACCCCTACGAGCAGTACTTC.

This clonotype was seen only once. Possible read error: a much larger clone is one base away. The chain links TRBV28 to TRBJ2-1; 9 bases agree with TRBD2. V was clipped by 3 bases and J by 9 bases; unmatched bases: 9. The CDR3 covers 15 residues. Per germline, CDR1 MDHEN and CDR2 SYDVKM. CDR3 region: CASSFSGRGYGEQFF. CDR3 sequence (DNA): TGTGCCAGCAGTTTTAGCGGGAGAGGCTATGGTGAGCAGTTCTTC.